The T cell receptor beta chain under discussion was sequenced for a study of blood T cell repertoires in COVID-19. Study background: Sample material is recorded as cDNA or gDNA derived from T cells, B-cell-depleted T cells, or PBMCs.

The participants were between roughly 18 and 89 years old and came from under 25 US areas. Clinical history as reported by participants underpinned cohort assignment. In the authors' methods: Reference gene primer amplification gave estimated nucleated cell counts. The protocol was immunoSEQ multiplex PCR, while the TCRdb copy is restricted to in-frame clones and leaves out a portion. The V and J calls and the clone size are those of that table, but D and trimming were determined from the DNA. The sample carries 330,000 or so clones, roughly 90% recorded once. Germline V gene data show CDR1 as LGHDT and CDR2 as YNNKEL (reference sequence). The CDR3 consists of 15 residues. With V trimmed by 4 bases and J by 2 bases, 7 bases remained unmatched.

The clonotype was recovered from a woman aged 25 to 39 who had been exposed to COVID-19. J is TRBJ2-7 and V is TRBV3-1 (or the pseudogene TRBV3-2); 8 positions agree with TRBD2. Sequencing was performed on PBMCs or T cells enriched from blood (not recorded which). In DNA, the CDR3 is TGTGCCAGCAGCCTAGCGGGACCCACCCCCTACGAGCAGTACTTC. Encoded protein: CASSLAGPTPYEQYF.